Listed below are T cell receptor beta chains from one sample, sequenced in a study of T-cell reconstitution after alpha-beta-depleted transplantation in children. TCRdb reprocessed the PCR reads via MiXCR and lists one record per CDR3 protein. The sample includes hundreds of thousands of distinct CDR3 sequences, over 15% of them seen just once. The input for sequencing was PBMCs from the stem cell graft donor, taken from the stem cell graft. Receptor source: a human donor who donated a stem cell graft to a child with acute myeloid leukemia. The CDR3 runs from the conserved cysteine through the conserved F or W. The D gene is left open where the match is weak. Only part of the rows carry a size: once, few, many, or a class if the clone is expanded.

v_call	j_call	d_call	clone_size	cdr3_aa	cdr3_nt
TRBV10-3	TRBJ1-6	-	many	CAIRGGRLDSPLHF	TGTGCCATCCGAGGGGGGCGGTTGGATTCACCCCTCCACTTT
TRBV24-1	TRBJ2-1	TRBD2	few	CATSDRMSGDYNEQFF	TGTGCCACCAGTGACCGTATGAGCGGGGATTACAATGAGCAGTTCTTC
TRBV5-1	TRBJ1-1	-	many	CASSLGQAPTEAFF	TGCGCCAGCAGCTTGGGTCAGGCACCCACTGAAGCTTTCTTT
TRBV27	TRBJ1-6	TRBD1	-	CASSPRLRDSFHF	TGTGCCAGCAGTCCTAGACTCCGGGACAGTTTCCACTTT
TRBV11-2	TRBJ2-1	TRBD1	-	CASSSQPPTGVSEQFF	TGTGCCAGCAGCTCCCAGCCCCCTACAGGGGTATCTGAGCAGTTCTTC
TRBV6-5	TRBJ2-1	-	many	CASKLGYEQFF	TGTGCCAGCAAGCTGGGCTATGAGCAGTTCTTC
TRBV7-2	TRBJ2-7	TRBD1	-	CASSLRTGHTYEQYF	TGTGCCAGCAGCTTAAGGACAGGACATACCTACGAGCAGTACTTC
TRBV20-1	TRBJ2-5	TRBD2	-	CSATSGGARETQYF	TGCAGTGCAACTAGCGGGGGGGCCCGAGAGACCCAGTACTTC
TRBV7-2	TRBJ1-2	-	many	CASSPRGGDDYGYTF	TGTGCCAGCAGCCCGCGAGGAGGGGACGACTATGGCTACACCTTC
TRBV20-1	TRBJ2-3	TRBD2	-	CSASGGGAGTDTQYF	TGCAGTGCTAGCGGCGGGGGGGCGGGCACAGATACGCAGTATTTT
TRBV4-1	TRBJ1-6	-	-	CASSQEGSGRSPLHF	TGCGCCAGCAGCCAAGAAGGGTCAGGGAGGTCACCCCTCCACTTT